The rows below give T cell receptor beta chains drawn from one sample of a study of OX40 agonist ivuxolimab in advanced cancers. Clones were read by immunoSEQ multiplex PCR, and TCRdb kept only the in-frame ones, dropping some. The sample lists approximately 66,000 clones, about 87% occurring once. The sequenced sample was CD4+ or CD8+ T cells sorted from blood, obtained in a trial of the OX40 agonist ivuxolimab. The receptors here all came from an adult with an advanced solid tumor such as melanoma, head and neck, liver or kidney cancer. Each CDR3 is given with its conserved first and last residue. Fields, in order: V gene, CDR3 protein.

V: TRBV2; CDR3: CASRTGNEQFF
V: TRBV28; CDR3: CASSGPNRGGGYTF
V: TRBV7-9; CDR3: CASSLQGGQPQHF
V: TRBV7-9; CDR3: CASSPTGSGNTIYF
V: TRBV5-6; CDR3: CASSSMGGKLYGYTF
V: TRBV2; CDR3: CASSDKTTDTQYF
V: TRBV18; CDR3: CASSLPGGSYNEQFF
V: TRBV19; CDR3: CASSILQGQPQHF
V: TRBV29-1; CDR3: CSVERFANTEAFF
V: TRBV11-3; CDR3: CASSPGDRGHEQYF
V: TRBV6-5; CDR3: CASSYSIFVNTEAFF
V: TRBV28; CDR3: CASRLQGNNQPQHF
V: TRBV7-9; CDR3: CASILAGATYEQYF
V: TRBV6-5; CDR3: CASSHGSTGVYEQYF
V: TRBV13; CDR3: CASSLRGFGELFF
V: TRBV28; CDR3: CASSWDRGWSGANVLTF
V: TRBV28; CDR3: CASSLQGAAGYTF
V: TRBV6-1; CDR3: CASSEMGETEAFF
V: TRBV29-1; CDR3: CSVEYGEAFF
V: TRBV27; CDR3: CASKSWDRDDWQYF
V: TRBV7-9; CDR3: CASSSAGADTEAFF
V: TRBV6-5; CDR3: CASSYGERISPLHF
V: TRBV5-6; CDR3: CASNPGTGFYGYTF
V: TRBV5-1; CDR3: CASSLVATSYNEQFF
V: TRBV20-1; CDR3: CSGRGPGEAFF
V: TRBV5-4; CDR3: CASSLVQAGNTEAFF
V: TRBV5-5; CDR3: CASSSRTGDKNIQYF
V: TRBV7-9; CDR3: CASSLSRAYGELFF
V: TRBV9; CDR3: CASSTTGGTEAFF
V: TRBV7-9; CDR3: CASSPDGAGYGYTF
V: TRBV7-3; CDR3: CASSLTGGSGNTIYF
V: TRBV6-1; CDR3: CAGSTVFNEKLFF
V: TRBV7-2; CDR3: CASSQTRQETQYF
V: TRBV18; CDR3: CASADDRVGQETQYF
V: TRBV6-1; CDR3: CASSEFFRNTIYF
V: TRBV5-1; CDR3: CASLESQMNTEAFF
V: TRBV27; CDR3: CASSSRGGGALSSPDTQYF
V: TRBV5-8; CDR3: CASSFGYPGEQYF
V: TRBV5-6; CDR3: CASSSPYTWTDSYEQYF
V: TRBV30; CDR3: CAWAGTLNEKLFF
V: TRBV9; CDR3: CASSNLDSDNSPLHF
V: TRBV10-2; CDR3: CASSGGGRGRGYGYTF
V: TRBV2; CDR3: CASSRSFTGGYGYTF
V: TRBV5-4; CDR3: CASSLGASGGNVNEQFF
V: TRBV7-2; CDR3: CASSRGIGETQYF